This entry lists 11 T cell receptor beta chains sequenced from one sample in a study of T-cell reconstitution after alpha-beta-depleted transplantation in children. Unique molecular identifiers featured in how the TCRbeta library was prepared. TCRdb re-called the PCR reads through MiXCR, storing one row per CDR3 protein. The table has fewer than 550,000 distinct CDR3 sequences, about an eighth seen once. Sequencing was performed on PBMCs, mostly from graft donor cells, taken 180 days after TCRalphabeta/CD19-depleted stem cell transplant. These receptors were collected from a female patient between 2 and 15 years old who had a stem cell transplant for aplastic anemia, so the T cells may come from the graft donor.

The DNA of the CDR3 is TGCAGCGTTGAAGGGGTCCCGGGACTAGCGGGAGGGCAATCCTACAATGAGCAGTTCTTC. Encoded protein: CSVEGVPGLAGGQSYNEQFF. The genes are TRBV29-1 and TRBJ2-1; TRBD2 aligns across 16 bases. The germline V gene encodes CDR1 SQVTM and CDR2 ANQGSEA. Trimming took 1 base from V and 1 from J; bases not matched to a gene: 10. The CDR3 loop spans 20 amino acids.

The chain uses TRBV15 and TRBJ2-7; D possibly corresponds to TRBD2 (5 bases). Germline V gene data show CDR1 as LNHNV and CDR2 as YYDKDF (reference sequence). Deletions cut 7 bases from V and 2 bases from J, with 15 bases between. This CDR3 is built from 14 residues. The CDR3 loop is CATTEGERPYEQYF. In DNA, the CDR3 is TGTGCCACCACTGAGGGAGAGCGTCCCTACGAGCAGTACTTC.

The V and J genes are TRBV4-3 and TRBJ1-6; D gene uncertain. V gave up 2 bases and J gave up 9 bases, with 8 bases separating them. The germline CDR1 and CDR2 sequences are LGHNA and YSLEER. The CDR3 loop spans 13 amino acids. The CDR3 DNA sequence: TGCGCCAGCAGCCAACGCAGTTTTTCACCCCTCCACTTT. It is translated as CASSQRSFSPLHF.

There are a few counts of this clonotype. CDR3 protein: CAWVGGYTEAFF. The CDR3 region has the DNA TGTGCCTGGGTCGGTGGGTACACTGAAGCTTTCTTT. The chain links TRBV30 to TRBJ1-1, with no clear D. The CDR3 is 12 amino acids. Germline V gene lookup returns CDR1 GTSNPN and CDR2 SVGIG (reference sequence). V gave up 5 bases and J gave up 3 bases, with 10 bases separating them.

This clonotype turned up a few times. V gene TRBV28 combines with J gene TRBJ2-3, with 7 bases that match TRBD1. This CDR3 is 17 amino acids long. Trimming at V came to 2 bases and at J to 6 bases, leaving 14 bases not matched to a gene. Looked up from germline, CDR1 is MDHEN and CDR2 is SYDVKM. The CDR3 sequence is CASSLPNRGLQGDTQYF. DNA of the CDR3: TGTGCCAGCAGTTTACCCAACAGGGGTCTTCAGGGCGATACGCAGTATTTT. Looking up the rest from reference TRBV28 and TRBJ2-3 gives the full variable domain: DVKVTQSSRYLVKRTGEKVFLECVQDMDHENMFWYRQDPGLGLRLIYFSYDVKMKEKGDIPEGYSVSREKKERFSLILESASTNQTSMYLCASSLPNRGLQGDTQYFGPGTRLTVL.

This clonotype was observed at least ten times. The chain recombines TRBV15 with TRBJ2-1, with TRBD2 identical over 10 bases. The V gene end was trimmed by 0 bases and the J gene end by 8 bases; junction bases not matched to a gene: 7. The CDR3 contains 16 residues. The germline gives CDR1 LNHNV, CDR2 YYDKDF (reference sequence). CDR3 nucleotides: TGTGCCACCAGCAGAGATTACAGCGGGAGGGCTGATGAGCAGTTCTTC. The encoded protein is CATSRDYSGRADEQFF.

The chain employs TRBV28 and TRBJ1-5; D not certain. CDR3 length: 11 amino acids. Germline CDR1 is MDHEN and CDR2 is SYDVKM. Trimming took off 5 bases at V and 13 bases at J, with 12 bases between the two ends. The CDR3 region is CASSPGRLQHF. The DNA of the CDR3 is TGTGCCAGCAGTCCGGGCCGATTACAGCATTTT.

V is TRBV20-1 and J is TRBJ2-3; TRBD2 matches at 7 bases. This CDR3 region has 17 residues. V lost 4 bases to trimming and J lost 5 bases; unmatched junction nucleotides: 18. Looked up from germline, CDR1 is DFQATT and CDR2 is SNEGSKA (reference sequence). The CDR3 nucleotides are TGCAGTGCTACTGGAGCGGGACGGCCGGCGCGGGTAGATACGCAGTATTTT. Translated: CSATGAGRPARVDTQYF.

This clonotype was counted only a few times. The CDR3 spells CASSSLGTANTEAFF. The CDR3 coding sequence is TGTGCCAGCAGCTCTCTAGGGACGGCTAACACTGAAGCTTTCTTT. The chain uses TRBV7-2 and TRBJ1-1; possible D gene TRBD1, 5 bases. Looked up from germline, CDR1 is SGHTA and CDR2 is FQGNSA. The CDR3 loop spans 15 amino acids. Deletions cut 4 bases from V and 2 bases from J, with 14 bases between.

The V call is TRBV30, the J call TRBJ2-1, with no clear D. The CDR3 contains 14 residues. The germline gives CDR1 GTSNPN, CDR2 SVGIG (reference sequence). V was shortened by 0 bases and J by 5 bases, with 11 bases between the two germline ends. CDR3 region: CAWSVPSFDNEQFF. The CDR3 region has the DNA TGTGCCTGGAGTGTACCCTCCTTTGACAATGAGCAGTTCTTC.

V gene TRBV18 combines with J gene TRBJ2-1; TRBD2 matches at 8 bases. V lost 3 bases, J lost 4 bases, and 5 bases stayed unmatched. Germline V lookup: CDR1 KGHSH, CDR2 LQKENI. The CDR3 spans 15 residues. The CDR3 DNA reads as TGTGCCAGCTCACCTAGCGGGACTACGTACAATGAGCAGTTCTTC. Protein: CASSPSGTTYNEQFF.